A single sample is the source of the 19 T cell receptor beta chains below, sequenced in a study of T cell repertoires in cytomegalovirus infection. TCRdb used MiXCR to reprocess the reads, holding one entry per CDR3 protein. The sample lists around 290,000 distinct CDR3 sequences, roughly a quarter occurring once. Source material: PBMCs. Receptors originate from a human donor in good health (CMV status not recorded). Some clones in this sample may be carry-over from other donors' samples.

This clonotype has a handful of counts. The gene calls are TRBV12-3 or TRBV12-4 and TRBJ2-1; TRBD2 agrees at 10 bases. The CDR3 runs 15 residues. The V segment lost 10 bases and the J segment 1 base; nucleotides outside the gene matches: 7. The CDR3: CATQPGLASYNEQFF. CDR3 DNA: TGTGCCACCCAACCGGGACTAGCGTCCTACAATGAGCAGTTCTTC.

CDR3 nucleotide sequence: TGCAGCGTTGAACCTGACGGGGGCGGTTACGAGCAGTACTTC. Translated: CSVEPDGGGYEQYF. The chain links TRBV29-1 to TRBJ2-7, with D perhaps TRBD1 or TRBD2 (6 bases each). There are 14 residues in the CDR3. V was pared by 2 bases and J by 4 bases, with 15 bases between. CDR1 and CDR2 from the germline V gene are SQVTM and ANQGSEA.

This clonotype showed up just a few times. The CDR3 DNA reads TGTGCCAGCAGCCGGGGGTCGACCTACGAGCAGTACTTC. Amino acid sequence: CASSRGSTYEQYF. The J gene is TRBJ2-7, the V gene TRBV7-9; possible D gene TRBD2, 6 bases. This CDR3 has 13 amino acids. Trimming left V 5 bases short and J 2 bases short, with 10 bases between. CDR1 SEHNR and CDR2 FQNEAQ come from the germline V gene (reference sequence).

This clonotype was observed a handful of times. V is TRBV20-1 and J is TRBJ2-5; TRBD2 matches 7 bases. J gave up 0 bases and V 4 bases, and 5 bases lay outside the gene matches. Germline values: CDR1 DFQATT, CDR2 SNEGSKA (reference sequence). The CDR3 length is 14 residues. The CDR3 DNA reads TGCAGTGCTACCAGCGGGGAATACCAAGAGACCCAGTACTTC. Translation: CSATSGEYQETQYF.

This clonotype was seen more than once but under ten times. The chain employs TRBV20-1 and TRBJ1-6, with D uncertain. This CDR3 spans 13 amino acids. V shed 1 base and J shed 7 bases, with 8 bases lying between them. CDR1 and CDR2 (germline): DFQATT, SNEGSKA (reference sequence). The CDR3 nucleotides read TGCAGTGCTAGAGTCAACGAAAATTCACCCCTCCACTTT. Its translation: CSARVNENSPLHF.

This clonotype was seen only a few times. The V gene is TRBV7-2, the J gene TRBJ2-3; TRBD2 might be the D (6 bases). This CDR3 contains 14 residues. Germline V CDR1 and CDR2: SGHTA, FQGNSA. V lost 5 bases to trimming and J lost 8 bases, with 17 bases between them. DNA of the CDR3: TGTGCCAGCAGCGCCGGGACTCCGTCGTCTACGCAGTATTTT. It encodes CASSAGTPSSTQYF.

The J gene is TRBJ1-5, the V gene TRBV15; the D gene is possibly TRBD1 (5 bases). The CDR3 has 16 residues. Germline CDR1 reads LNHNV; CDR2 reads YYDKDF (reference sequence). The V and J ends lost 1 base and 2 bases respectively, with 12 bases between them. The CDR3 protein is CATSRGPSGGNQPQHF. DNA for the CDR3: TGTGCCACCAGCAGAGGCCCTTCGGGGGGCAATCAGCCCCAGCATTTT.

The table lists this clonotype with many counts. V is TRBV6-1 and J is TRBJ1-2, with D possibly TRBD1 on 6 matching bases. The CDR3 covers 14 residues. V dropped 7 bases and J dropped 2 bases, with 14 bases sitting between them. CDR1 MNHNS and CDR2 SASEGT come from the germline V gene. CDR3 coding DNA: TGTGCCAGCACCCCATTAGGGGGGAACTATGGCTACACCTTC. It encodes CASTPLGGNYGYTF.

The chain recombines TRBV29-1 with TRBJ2-2; no reliable D call. Trimming removed 4 bases at V and 4 bases at J, with 7 bases between. This CDR3 has 12 residues. Germline V lookup: CDR1 SQVTM, CDR2 ANQGSEA. CDR3 amino acids: CSVGVGTGELFF. The CDR3 coding sequence is TGCAGCGTTGGAGTAGGCACCGGGGAGCTGTTTTTT.

The CDR3 protein is CASSPGTQYEQYF. Written as DNA, the CDR3 is TGCGCCAGCAGCCCCGGGACACAATACGAGCAGTACTTC. This chain uses TRBV23-1 with TRBJ2-7, with D perhaps matching TRBD1 (6 bases). TRBV23-1 is sorted into the ORF group, with uncertain function. V dropped 6 bases and J dropped 4 bases, with 13 bases sitting between them. There are 13 residues in the CDR3.

V is TRBV7-9 and J is TRBJ1-4, with a tentative D call TRBD1 (5 bases). CDR3 length equals 15 residues. CDR1 is SEHNR and CDR2 is FQNEAQ in the germline V gene (reference sequence). Trimming shortened V by 5 bases and J by 2 bases, and 12 bases separated the two germline ends. The CDR3 nucleotides read TGTGCCAGCAGCCCGGACACCCCGACTAATGAAAAACTGTTTTTT. Amino acid sequence: CASSPDTPTNEKLFF. Full variable domain (missing parts from reference TRBV7-9 and TRBJ1-4): DTGVSQNPRHKITKRGQNVTFRCDPISEHNRLYWYRQTLGQGPEFLTYFQNEAQLEKSRLLSDRFSAERPKGSFSTLEIQRTEQGDSAMYLCASSPDTPTNEKLFFGSGTQLSVL.

This chain connects TRBV28 to TRBJ2-7; unclear D gene. The CDR3 spans 12 residues. V lost 2 bases and J lost 7, with 9 bases in between. Germline V CDR1 and CDR2: MDHEN, SYDVKM. CDR3 sequence reads: CASSLGPKEQYF. The CDR3 DNA sequence: TGTGCCAGCAGTTTAGGCCCGAAAGAGCAGTACTTC.

This clonotype has only a few counts. The chain employs TRBV28 and TRBJ2-3; 7 bases are shared with TRBD2. CDR1 is MDHEN, CDR2 SYDVKM, per germline. V shed 2 bases and J 5 bases; nucleotides not matched to a gene: 4. The CDR3 consists of 14 residues. CDR3 residues: CASSLGEGGDTQYF. The DNA of the CDR3 is TGTGCCAGCAGTTTAGGGGAGGGAGGAGATACGCAGTATTTT.

In regard to this clonotype: A much larger clone lies one base from this, so it may be a read error. Since the CDR3 does not end with the conserved phenylalanine or tryptophan, this likely comes from a read error. The gene calls are TRBV11-2 and TRBJ2-2; the D gene is possibly TRBD2 (5 bases). The CDR3 consists of 14 residues. Germline CDR1 reads SGHAT; CDR2 reads FQNNGV. The ends were cut back, 0 bases at V and 5 bases at J, with 7 bases in the middle. Here the CDR3 reads CASSLERGTGELFV. For the CDR3, the DNA is TGTGCCAGCAGCTTAGAACGGGGAACCGGGGAGCTGTTTGTT.

This clonotype was seen many times. This chain uses TRBV27 with TRBJ2-3; D might be TRBD1 or TRBD2, each matching 5 bases. V lost 5 bases, J lost 6 bases, and 15 bases lay in between. The germline V gene encodes CDR1 MNHEY and CDR2 SMNVEV (reference sequence). CDR3 length equals 14 residues. The CDR3 DNA sequence: TGTGCCAGCAGTCTCCGGGACCCCATCGATACGCAGTATTTT. Translating it yields CASSLRDPIDTQYF.

This clonotype was observed many times. The chain uses TRBV10-3 and TRBJ2-5, with 9 positions matching TRBD1. This CDR3 comprises 15 residues. V lost 10 bases to trimming and J lost 1 base; unmatched junction nucleotides: 10. CDR1 ENHRY and CDR2 SYGVKD come from the germline V gene. The CDR3 loop reads CATNRDRVSQETQYF. The CDR3 coding sequence is TGTGCCACCAACCGGGACAGGGTTTCCCAAGAGACCCAGTACTTC.

This clonotype was recorded at least ten times. The chain recombines TRBV7-2 with TRBJ2-7; 14 bases are a match to TRBD2. This CDR3 contains 16 residues. Per the germline V gene, CDR1 is SGHTA and CDR2 is FQGNSA. Trimming removed 5 bases from V and 5 bases from J; junction bases left unmatched: 8. The CDR3: CASSLGLAGGVDEQYF. The CDR3 nucleotides are TGTGCCAGCAGCCTCGGACTAGCGGGAGGAGTAGACGAGCAGTACTTC.

This chain connects TRBV6-2 or TRBV6-3 to TRBJ2-1, with 7 nucleotides matching TRBD2. This CDR3 region has 15 residues. CDR1 and CDR2 from the germline V gene are MNHEY and SVGEGT. Trimming took 5 bases from V and 8 from J; bases not matched to a gene: 12. CDR3 DNA: TGTGCCAGCAGTCCCAAGGCGGGAGATGGCGATGAGCAGTTCTTC. Translated: CASSPKAGDGDEQFF.

This sequence joins TRBV7-2 and TRBJ1-6, with 8 bases matching TRBD1. Germline V lookup: CDR1 SGHTA, CDR2 FQGNSA. V gave up 4 bases and J gave up 0 bases; unmatched junction bases: 8. The CDR3 totals 18 residues. CDR3 amino acids: CASSSPRDRSSYNSPLHF. The DNA for the CDR3 is TGTGCCAGCAGCTCCCCGAGGGACAGGAGCTCCTATAATTCACCCCTCCACTTT.